A single sample gave rise to the 8 T cell receptor beta chains below, sequenced in a study of neoadjuvant anti-PD-1 for oral cavity cancer. Sequenced by immunoSEQ multiplex PCR; TCRdb stores in-frame clones only, minus some. The top ten clones hold about 3.4% of a sample with some 66,000 clones, about 83% of them seen once. This material consisted of PBMCs, taken before nivolumab (anti-PD-1) treatment. These receptors were taken from a person aged 35-80 years with oral cavity squamous cell carcinoma.

The rearrangement uses TRBV27 and TRBJ2-1; D is unclear. CDR1 and CDR2 (germline): MNHEY, SMNVEV (reference sequence). This CDR3 is 15 amino acids long. Trimming shortened V by 5 bases and J by 9 bases, and 20 bases separated the two germline ends. CDR3 protein: CASSPGSPGLREQFF. The CDR3 region has the DNA TGTGCCAGCAGTCCCGGGTCTCCGGGTCTGCGTGAGCAGTTCTTC.

CDR3 bases: TGTGCCAGTAACCTGGGGAACTATGGCTACACCTTC. Translation gives CASNLGNYGYTF. This chain connects TRBV11-2 to TRBJ1-2; D gene uncertain. CDR3 length equals 12 residues. Germline assignment: CDR1 SGHAT and CDR2 FQNNGV. V gave up 9 bases and J gave up 2 bases, with 10 bases separating them.

The chain links TRBV5-4 to TRBJ1-3, with D uncertain. V was clipped by 3 bases and J by 0 bases, with 13 bases between them. The V gene's germline CDR1 is SGHNT and CDR2 YYREEE (reference sequence). The CDR3 covers 16 residues. The CDR3 region has the DNA TGTGCCAGCAGCTCTTCCCGACCGAACTCTGGAAACACCATATATTTT. It encodes CASSSSRPNSGNTIYF.

This clone rates as medium-sized. The gene calls are TRBV6-1 and TRBJ1-1; D is ambiguous. The V gene's germline CDR1 is MNHNS and CDR2 SASEGT. The CDR3 contains 14 residues. V gave up 4 bases and J gave up 1 base, with 10 bases separating them. The DNA of the CDR3 is TGTGCCAGCAGTGTGGGCGCGGAGAACACTGAAGCTTTCTTT. It encodes CASSVGAENTEAFF.

The genes are TRBV6-1 and TRBJ1-2; D is undetermined. V lost 8 bases, J lost 4 bases, and 11 bases lay in between. The length of the CDR3 is 12 residues. Germline V gene data show CDR1 as MNHNS and CDR2 as SASEGT. The CDR3 nucleotides are TGTGCCAGCCAACCGTTCTTCTATGGCTACACCTTC. Translation: CASQPFFYGYTF.

The chain uses TRBV6-6 and TRBJ1-1, with D possibly matching TRBD1 (6 bases). The CDR3 spans 14 residues. Trimming took 6 bases from V and 4 from J, leaving 15 bases between them. Germline V gene lookup returns CDR1 MNHNY and CDR2 SVGAGI (reference sequence). In DNA form, the CDR3 reads TGTGCCAGCAGGGCAGGGGAGAGGGTCACTGAAGCTTTCTTT. Amino acid sequence: CASRAGERVTEAFF.

The rearrangement uses TRBV5-1 and TRBJ1-5; D remains ambiguous. The CDR3 runs 15 residues. CDR1 is SGHRS and CDR2 is YFSETQ in the germline V gene. Trimming cost V 0 bases and J 0 bases, with 7 bases left between them. CDR3 residues: CASSLDFHSNQPQHF. The CDR3 DNA sequence: TGCGCCAGCAGCTTGGACTTTCATAGCAATCAGCCCCAGCATTTT.

This chain joins TRBV29-1 and TRBJ2-7; D might be TRBD2 (6 bases). There are 12 residues in the CDR3. Trimming pared 6 bases from V and 6 bases from J, leaving 15 bases between. The germline V gene has CDR1 SQVTM and CDR2 ANQGSEA. The CDR3 loop reads CSVPGVASEQYF. In DNA, the CDR3 is TGCAGCGTCCCGGGGGTAGCCAGCGAGCAGTACTTC.